This T cell receptor (beta chain) was captured by sequencing in a study of T cells in Graves' hyperthyroidism and ophthalmopathy. RNA transcripts provided the source from which TCR beta CDR3 regions were amplified. During a first-round RT-PCR of the TCR CDR3, the HTBI primer set was used. TCRdb reprocessed the multiplex PCR reads via MiXCR and lists one record per CDR3 protein. The repertoire holds under 350,000 distinct CDR3 sequences, with around a sixth as singletons. Study outcomes and limitations: Blood shared most expanded thyroid clonotypes above 0.001. The model predicted ophthalmopathy a median around six months before onset.

It was uncontrolled infection, other autoimmune disease, pregnancy or lactation that excluded patients. This clonotype showed up many times. What it recognizes is unknown. Germline V lookup: CDR1 MNHEY, CDR2 SMNVEV (reference sequence). The CDR3 covers 16 residues. With 0 bases clipped from V and 0 bases from J, the junction kept 1 base outside the gene matches. This clonotype was sampled from a woman between 45 and 65 years old with Graves' hyperthyroidism. The sequenced sample consisted of blood. V gene TRBV27 combines with J gene TRBJ1-5, with 8 bases identical to TRBD1. CDR3 nucleotide sequence: TGTGCCAGCAGTTTATCGGGACAGGATAGCAATCAGCCCCAGCATTTT. Translating it yields CASSLSGQDSNQPQHF.